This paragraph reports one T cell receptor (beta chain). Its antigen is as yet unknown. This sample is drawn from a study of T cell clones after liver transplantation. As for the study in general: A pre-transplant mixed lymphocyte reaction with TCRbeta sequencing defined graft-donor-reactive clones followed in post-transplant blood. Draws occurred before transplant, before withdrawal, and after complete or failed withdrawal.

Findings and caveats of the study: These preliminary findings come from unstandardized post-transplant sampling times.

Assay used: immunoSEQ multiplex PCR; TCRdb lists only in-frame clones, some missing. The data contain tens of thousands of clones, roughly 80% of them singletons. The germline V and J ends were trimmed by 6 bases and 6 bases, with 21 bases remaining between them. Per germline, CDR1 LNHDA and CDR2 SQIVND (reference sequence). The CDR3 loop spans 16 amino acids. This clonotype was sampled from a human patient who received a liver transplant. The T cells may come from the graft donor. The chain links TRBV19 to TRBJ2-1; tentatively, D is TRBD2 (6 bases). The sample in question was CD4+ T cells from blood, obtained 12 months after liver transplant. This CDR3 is CASRVGAEGNGNEQFF. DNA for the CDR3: TGTGCCAGTAGAGTCGGGGCGGAGGGAAATGGCAATGAGCAGTTCTTC.